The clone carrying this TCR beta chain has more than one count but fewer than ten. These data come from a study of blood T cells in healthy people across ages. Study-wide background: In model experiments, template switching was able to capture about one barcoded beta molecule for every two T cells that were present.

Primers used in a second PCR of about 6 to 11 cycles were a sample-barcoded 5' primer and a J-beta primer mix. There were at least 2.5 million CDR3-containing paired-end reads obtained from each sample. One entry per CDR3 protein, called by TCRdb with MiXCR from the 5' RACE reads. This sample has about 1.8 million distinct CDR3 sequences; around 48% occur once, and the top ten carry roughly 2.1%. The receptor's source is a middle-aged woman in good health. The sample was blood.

Here the CDR3 DNA reads TGTGCCAGCTCACCACCCCTGGCGGTAGATACGCAGTATTTT. Its translation is CASSPPLAVDTQYF. This chain joins TRBV18 and TRBJ2-3; no firm D call. The CDR3 is made up of 14 amino acids. Germline V gene sequence: CDR1 KGHSH, CDR2 LQKENI. Trimming left V 0 bases short and J 5 bases short, with 9 bases between.